This note documents a single TCR beta chain sequence. As yet, its antigen is unknown. These data are taken from a study of identical twins. Notes on the study in general: Out-of-frame sharing of TCR alpha in monozygotic twins was underestimated by models.

A universal primer site arose from template switching, and cDNA bore unique molecular identifiers. TCRdb processed the 5' RACE reads anew with MiXCR; each CDR3 protein has one entry. The sample includes 520,000 or so distinct CDR3 sequences, approximately 22% of them seen just once. The same data also went into a second study, on T cells expressing NK-cell markers.

This clonotype was sampled from a woman between 18 and 29 years old in good health. The sample was CD4+ T cells sorted from blood.

The CDR3 spells CSATRDSYEQYF. DNA for the CDR3: TGCAGTGCTACCCGGGACAGCTACGAGCAGTACTTC. The chain is built from TRBV20-1 and TRBJ2-7, with 7 bases aligning to TRBD1. Germline CDR1 is DFQATT and CDR2 is SNEGSKA (reference sequence). The CDR3 totals 12 residues. J was trimmed by 3 bases and V by 4 bases; bases with no gene match: 3.